The 14 T cell receptor beta chains below come from one sample, sequenced in a study of T cells in Graves' hyperthyroidism and ophthalmopathy. The CDR3 regions of TCR beta were amplified from RNA transcripts. HTBI primers were the set used in a first-round RT-PCR of the TCR CDR3. From the multiplex PCR reads, TCRdb called clonotypes with MiXCR, one entry per CDR3 protein. Of under 700,000 distinct CDR3 sequences listed, 40% to 55% are singletons. Sequenced sample: peripheral blood or thyroid tissue (not recorded which). Receptors originate from a woman aged 18 to 35 with Graves' hyperthyroidism.

This clonotype was picked up many times. The J gene is TRBJ1-4, the V gene TRBV7-8; weak D call: TRBD1 (6 bases). The CDR3 is made up of 16 amino acids. Germline V gene data show CDR1 as SGHVS and CDR2 as FQNEAQ. Deletions cut 1 base from V and 8 bases from J, with 17 bases between. The CDR3 DNA reads TGTGCCAGCAGCTTAGGAGCACACAGGGCGGGGGAAAAACTGTTTTTT. Translation gives CASSLGAHRAGEKLFF.

J is TRBJ1-1 and V is TRBV4-1; D not resolved. Trimming removed 6 bases from V and 1 base from J, with 12 bases in between. The CDR3 spans 14 residues. Per germline, CDR1 MGHRA and CDR2 YSYEKL. CDR3 region: CASRSGNRNTEAFF. The CDR3 DNA sequence: TGCGCCAGCAGGTCAGGCAATCGGAACACTGAAGCTTTCTTT.

This clonotype was counted between two and nine times. The rearrangement uses TRBV29-1 and TRBJ2-7; a weak D match, TRBD2 (5 bases). The CDR3 runs to 13 residues. Germline V gene data show CDR1 as SQVTM and CDR2 as ANQGSEA. The ends were cut back, 1 base at V and 7 bases at J, with 14 bases in the middle. CDR3 sequence reads: CSVEGRLLGEQYF. For the CDR3, the DNA is TGCAGCGTTGAAGGCAGACTACTGGGAGAGCAGTACTTC.

There are many counts of this clonotype. This chain links TRBV7-9 with TRBJ2-5; D uncertain. This CDR3 has 13 amino acids. The germline V and J ends were trimmed by 1 base and 3 bases, with 6 bases remaining between them. CDR1 is SEHNR, CDR2 FQNEAQ, per germline (reference sequence). In DNA, the CDR3 is TGTGCCAGCAGCTTAGGCGGAAAAGAGACCCAGTACTTC. It yields the protein CASSLGGKETQYF.

There are many counts of this clonotype. The chain recombines TRBV29-1 with TRBJ2-7; TRBD1 aligns across 9 bases. Trimming at V came to 2 bases and at J to 5 bases, leaving 7 bases not matched to a gene. This CDR3 spans 14 amino acids. The V gene's germline CDR1 is SQVTM and CDR2 ANQGSEA. The CDR3 DNA follows: TGCAGCGTTGAAACCTGGGACAGGGCGGACGAGCAGTACTTC. Protein: CSVETWDRADEQYF.

This clonotype has a single count. The J gene is TRBJ1-1, the V gene TRBV13; unclear D gene. CDR3 length: 16 residues. V dropped 6 bases and J dropped 1 base, with 18 bases sitting between them. Germline CDR1 and CDR2: PRHDT and FYEKMQ (reference sequence). The CDR3 here is CASSSTPQYSNTEAFF. The CDR3 DNA sequence: TGTGCCAGCAGTTCAACCCCGCAATACTCGAACACTGAAGCTTTCTTT.

The chain has TRBV15 and TRBJ2-6; the match to TRBD1 covers 7 bases. This CDR3 contains 17 residues. V dropped 1 base and J dropped 3; count of bases not matched to a gene: 6. CDR1 and CDR2 from the germline V gene are LNHNV and YYDKDF (reference sequence). CDR3 protein: CATSRGTDRVGANVLTF. CDR3 nucleotide sequence: TGTGCCACCAGCAGAGGCACCGACAGGGTTGGGGCCAACGTCCTGACTTTC.

The V call is TRBV25-1, the J call TRBJ1-2; maybe TRBD1 (6 bases). Trimming removed 11 bases at V and 6 bases at J, with 19 bases between. Germline-derived CDR1 and CDR2 are MGHDK and SYGVNS. This CDR3 region has 13 residues. The CDR3 sequence is CAWSSGDRDGYTF. DNA for the CDR3: TGTGCCTGGAGTTCAGGGGATAGAGATGGCTACACCTTC.

As to this clonotype: A read error may explain this, as a much larger clone is one base away. This CDR3 reads CASSGRSGLNEKLFF. CDR3 nucleotides: TGTGCCAGCAGCGGGCGGTCAGGGCTTAATGAAAAACTGTTTTTT. V and J are TRBV2 and TRBJ1-4, with a weak D call TRBD1 (5 bases). There are 15 residues in the CDR3. V lost 6 bases and J lost 4, with 15 bases in between. The germline V gene has CDR1 SNHLY and CDR2 FYNNEI.

This clonotype appeared a few times. The chain has TRBV19 and TRBJ1-5; D remains ambiguous. Germline CDR1 reads LNHDA; CDR2 reads SQIVND (reference sequence). The CDR3 has 12 residues. The V and J ends lost 5 bases and 8 bases respectively, with 10 bases between them. CDR3 DNA sequence: TGTGCCAGTAGTTTCCAGAGGGAGCCCCAGCATTTT. Protein: CASSFQREPQHF.

This clonotype came up many times. CDR3 amino acids: CATSWGGELFF. The DNA of the CDR3 is TGTGCCACCAGTTGGGGCGGGGAGCTGTTTTTT. The chain joins TRBV24-1 to TRBJ2-2, with D unclear. The CDR3 totals 11 residues. Germline CDR1 KGHDR, CDR2 SFDVKD. V dropped 6 bases and J dropped 7 bases, with 5 bases sitting between them.

In this sample, this clonotype turned up many times. CDR3 DNA: TGTGCCAGCAGGGGACAGCTCCGCGAGACCCAGTACTTC. It translates to CASRGQLRETQYF. The chain carries TRBV2 and TRBJ2-5, with 7 bases aligning to TRBD1. Germline trimming cut 6 bases from V and 5 bases from J; bases unmatched to any gene: 6. This CDR3 has 13 amino acids. CDR1 is SNHLY, CDR2 FYNNEI, per germline.

The chain has TRBV2 and TRBJ1-2; D possibly corresponds to TRBD1 (6 bases). The CDR3 loop spans 14 amino acids. With 4 bases removed from V and 5 bases from J, the gap between germline ends came to 14 bases. Looked up from germline, CDR1 is SNHLY and CDR2 is FYNNEI. The CDR3 region is CASSGRTAQYGYTF. The CDR3 DNA reads TGTGCCAGCAGTGGCCGGACAGCGCAATATGGCTACACCTTC. Together with reference TRBV2 and TRBJ1-2, the CDR3 gives the full variable domain: EPEVTQTPSHQVTQMGQEVILRCVPISNHLYFYWYRQILGQKVEFLVSFYNNEISEKSEIFDDQFSVERPDGSNFTLKIRSTKLEDSAMYFCASSGRTAQYGYTFGSGTRLTVV.

The chain is built from TRBV7-6 and TRBJ1-1; D ambiguous. The CDR3 runs 13 residues. Germline CDR1 and CDR2: SGHVS and FNYEAQ. V was pared by 6 bases and J by 6 bases, with 14 bases between. CDR3 in DNA: TGTGCCAGCAGTTACTCCTTCGGGGCTGAAGCTTTCTTT. This sequence encodes CASSYSFGAEAFF.